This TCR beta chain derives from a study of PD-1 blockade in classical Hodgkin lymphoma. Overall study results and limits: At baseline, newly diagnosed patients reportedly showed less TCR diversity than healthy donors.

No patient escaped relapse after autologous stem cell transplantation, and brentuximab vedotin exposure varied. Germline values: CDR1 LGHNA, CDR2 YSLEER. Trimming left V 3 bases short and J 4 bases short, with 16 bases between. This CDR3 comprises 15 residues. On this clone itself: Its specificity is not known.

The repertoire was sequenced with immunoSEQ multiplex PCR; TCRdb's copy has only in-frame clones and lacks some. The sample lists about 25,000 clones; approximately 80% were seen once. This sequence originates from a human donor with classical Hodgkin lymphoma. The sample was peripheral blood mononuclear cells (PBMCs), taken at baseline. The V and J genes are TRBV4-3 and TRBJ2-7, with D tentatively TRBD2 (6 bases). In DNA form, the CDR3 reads TGCGCCAGCAGCCATACCTCGGGACTGGAGTACGAGCAGTACTTC. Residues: CASSHTSGLEYEQYF.